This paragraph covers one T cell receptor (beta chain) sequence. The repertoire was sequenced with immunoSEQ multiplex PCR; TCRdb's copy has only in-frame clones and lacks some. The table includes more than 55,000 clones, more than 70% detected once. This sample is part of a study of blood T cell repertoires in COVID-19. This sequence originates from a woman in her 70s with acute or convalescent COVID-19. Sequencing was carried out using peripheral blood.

The CDR3 DNA reads as TGTGCCAGTAACGCCGGACAGAACCGTTACACTGAAGCTTTCTTT. It codes for CASNAGQNRYTEAFF. The rearrangement joins TRBV19 to TRBJ1-1; a weak D match, TRBD1 (6 bases). In germline, CDR1 is LNHDA, CDR2 SQIVND (reference sequence). CDR3 size: 15 residues. Trimming shortened V by 7 bases and J by 3 bases, and 18 bases separated the two germline ends.